A single T cell receptor (beta chain) is shown here with its context. Sequenced by immunoSEQ multiplex PCR; TCRdb stores in-frame clones only, minus some. The sample holds approximately 80,000 clones, under 90% seen once. This specimen belongs to a study of blood T cell repertoires in COVID-19. Germline V lookup: CDR1 KGHSH, CDR2 LQKENI. The CDR3 covers 17 residues. Germline trimming cut 3 bases from V and 0 bases from J; bases unmatched to any gene: 3. Sequencing input: peripheral blood. The chain uses TRBV18 and TRBJ2-3; 13 bases match TRBD2. The clonotype originates from an older man with acute or convalescent COVID-19. The chain's CDR3 is CASSPTLAGGSTDTQYF. The CDR3 DNA reads TGTGCCAGCTCACCTACACTAGCGGGAGGGAGCACAGATACGCAGTATTTT.